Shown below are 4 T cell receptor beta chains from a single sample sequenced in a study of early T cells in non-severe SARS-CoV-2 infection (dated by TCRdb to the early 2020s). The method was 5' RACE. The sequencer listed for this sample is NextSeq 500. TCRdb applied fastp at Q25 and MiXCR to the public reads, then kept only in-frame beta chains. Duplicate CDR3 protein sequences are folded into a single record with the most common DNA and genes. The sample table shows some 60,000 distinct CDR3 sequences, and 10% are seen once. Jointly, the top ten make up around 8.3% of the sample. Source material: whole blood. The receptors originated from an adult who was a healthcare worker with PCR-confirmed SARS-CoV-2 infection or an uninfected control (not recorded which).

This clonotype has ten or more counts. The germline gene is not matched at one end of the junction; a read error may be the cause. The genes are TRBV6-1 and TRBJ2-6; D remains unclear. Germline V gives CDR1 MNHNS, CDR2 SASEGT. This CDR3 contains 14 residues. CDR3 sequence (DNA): TGTGTCAGCAGTGGAAGTTCCGGGGCCAACGTCCTGACTTTC. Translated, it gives CVSSGSSGANVLTF.

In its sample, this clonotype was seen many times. DNA for the CDR3: TGTGCCAGCAGCGGGGCCCGCGGACTCTCCTACAATGAGCAGTTCTTC. Its protein is CASSGARGLSYNEQFF. The gene calls are TRBV11-2 and TRBJ2-1; D may correspond to TRBD1 or TRBD2 (5 bases each). V gave up 5 bases and J gave up 0 bases, with 14 bases separating them. CDR1 is SGHAT and CDR2 is FQNNGV in the germline V gene. This CDR3 is 16 amino acids long. Combining the CDR3 with reference TRBV11-2 and TRBJ2-1 gives the whole variable domain EAGVAQSPRYKIIEKRQSVAFWCNPISGHATLYWYQQILGQGPKLLIQFQNNGVVDDSQLPKDRFSAERLKGVDSTLKIQPAKLEDSAVYLCASSGARGLSYNEQFFGPGTRLTVL.

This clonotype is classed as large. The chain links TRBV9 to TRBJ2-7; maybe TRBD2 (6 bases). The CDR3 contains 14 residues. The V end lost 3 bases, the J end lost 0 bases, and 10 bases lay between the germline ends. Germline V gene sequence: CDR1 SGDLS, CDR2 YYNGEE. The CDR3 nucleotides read TGTGCCAGCAGCGCGGGGGACTCCTCCTACGAGCAGTACTTC. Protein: CASSAGDSSYEQYF.

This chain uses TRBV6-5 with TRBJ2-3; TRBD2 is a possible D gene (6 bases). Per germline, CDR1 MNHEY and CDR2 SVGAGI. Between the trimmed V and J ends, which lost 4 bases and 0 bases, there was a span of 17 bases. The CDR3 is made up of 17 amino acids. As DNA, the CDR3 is TGTGCCAGCAGTTCTCCGGGACTGGGGTTCAGCACAGATACGCAGTATTTT. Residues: CASSSPGLGFSTDTQYF.